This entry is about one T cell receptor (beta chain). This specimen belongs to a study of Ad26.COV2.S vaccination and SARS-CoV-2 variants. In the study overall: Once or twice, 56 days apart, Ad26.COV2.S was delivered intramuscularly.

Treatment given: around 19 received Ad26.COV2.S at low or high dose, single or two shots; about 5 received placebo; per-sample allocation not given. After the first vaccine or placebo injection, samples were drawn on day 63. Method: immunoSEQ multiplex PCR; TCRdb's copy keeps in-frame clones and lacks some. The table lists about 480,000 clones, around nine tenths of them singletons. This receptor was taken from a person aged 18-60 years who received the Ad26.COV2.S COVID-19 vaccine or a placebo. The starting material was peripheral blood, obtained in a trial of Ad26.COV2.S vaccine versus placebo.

The CDR3 reads CASSWGLVDVETQYF. The CDR3 DNA reads TGTGCCAGCAGTTGGGGACTAGTTGACGTAGAGACCCAGTACTTC. The rearrangement links TRBV6-5 to TRBJ2-5; 8 bases are shared with TRBD2. The J segment lost 4 bases and the V segment lost 4 bases, leaving 8 bases of the junction unmatched. The CDR3 length is 15 residues. CDR1 is MNHEY and CDR2 is SVGAGI in the germline V gene.